The clone carrying this TCR beta chain was counted ten times or more. Its antigen is currently unknown. This CDR3 contains 16 residues. From germline, CDR1 is MNHEY and CDR2 SVGEGT. Trimming stripped 6 bases from V and 1 base from J, with 18 bases between. This sample is part of a study of early T cells in non-severe SARS-CoV-2 infection. Broader study findings: Comparison of clonotypes with VDJdb favored anti-spike CD8 responses while missing private and CD4 specificities.

Individual cDNA molecules received unique molecular identifiers during library preparation. Via MiXCR, TCRdb re-called the 5' RACE reads, giving one row per CDR3 protein. Among tens of thousands of distinct CDR3 sequences, roughly 6% were seen once, and the ten largest hold about 5.2%. The receptor was derived from an adult who was a healthcare worker with PCR-confirmed SARS-CoV-2 infection or an uninfected control (not recorded which). This chain links TRBV6-2 or TRBV6-3 with TRBJ2-5; D ambiguous. Sequencing was carried out using whole blood. CDR3 nucleotide sequence: TGTGCCAGCAGCCCCACAGCCGTCGGTTTCCAAGAGACCCAGTACTTC. Protein sequence: CASSPTAVGFQETQYF.